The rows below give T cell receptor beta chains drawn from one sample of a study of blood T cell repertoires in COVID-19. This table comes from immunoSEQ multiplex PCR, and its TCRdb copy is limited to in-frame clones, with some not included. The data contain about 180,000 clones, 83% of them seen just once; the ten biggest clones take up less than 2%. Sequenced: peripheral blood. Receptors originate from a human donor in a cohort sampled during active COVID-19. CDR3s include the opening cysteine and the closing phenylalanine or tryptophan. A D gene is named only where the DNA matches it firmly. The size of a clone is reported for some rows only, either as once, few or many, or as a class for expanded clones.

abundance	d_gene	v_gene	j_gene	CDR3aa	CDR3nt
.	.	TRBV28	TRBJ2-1	CASSSPGVPYNEQFF	TGTGCCAGCAGTTCACCAGGGGTGCCCTACAATGAGCAGTTCTTC
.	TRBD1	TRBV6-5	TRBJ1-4	CASRTGGGNEKLFF	TGTGCCAGCAGGACAGGGGGCGGTAATGAAAAACTGTTTTTT
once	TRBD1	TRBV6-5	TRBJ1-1	CASSYSGQLNTEAFF	TGTGCCAGCAGTTACTCGGGACAGTTGAACACTGAAGCTTTCTTT
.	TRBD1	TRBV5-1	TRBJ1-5	CASSLEGASNQPQHF	TGCGCCAGCAGCTTGGAGGGGGCAAGCAATCAGCCCCAGCATTTT
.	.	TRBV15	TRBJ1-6	CATSRVGKGPNSPLHF	TGTGCCACCAGCAGAGTGGGAAAGGGGCCGAATTCACCCCTCCACTTT
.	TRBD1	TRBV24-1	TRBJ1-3	CATSGGTAISSGNTIYF	TGTGCCACCAGTGGGGGGACAGCCATCTCCTCTGGAAACACCATATATTTT
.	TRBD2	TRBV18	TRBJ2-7	CASSPSLAGASYEQYF	TGTGCCAGCTCACCGTCTCTAGCGGGGGCGTCCTACGAGCAGTACTTC
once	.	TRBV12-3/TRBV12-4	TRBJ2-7	CASSPAGNYEQYF	TGTGCCAGCAGTCCCGCAGGGAATTACGAGCAGTACTTC
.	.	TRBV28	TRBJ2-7	CASVPMAAAYEQYF	TGTGCCAGCGTACCGATGGCGGCAGCCTACGAGCAGTACTTC
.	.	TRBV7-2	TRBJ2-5	CASSPPGTSRRETQYF	TGTGCCAGCAGCCCCCCAGGGACTTCTAGGAGAGAGACCCAGTACTTC